These 24 T cell receptor beta chains were sequenced from one sample in a study of CD8+ T cells in alopecia areata. Treatment reported: oral pan-JAK inhibitor, 5-10 mg twice daily. As the sequencing template, cDNA was produced by extracting RNA and reverse transcribing it. TCRdb keeps only in-frame clones here, not all; method: immunoSEQ multiplex PCR. This sample has 35,000 to 50,000 clones, with roughly 90% found just once. This specimen was CD8+ T cells sorted from blood, taken at week 24, from a patient treated with tofacitinib. The receptors stem from a human donor with alopecia areata.

This chain uses TRBV28 with TRBJ2-7; TRBD1 or TRBD2 may be the D gene (5 bases each). CDR3 length equals 17 residues. V was cut by 3 bases and J by 0 bases, with 18 bases left in between. Germline assignment: CDR1 MDHEN and CDR2 SYDVKM. The CDR3 loop is CASSLALRGGTSYEQYF. The CDR3 nucleotides read TGTGCCAGCAGTTTGGCCCTCCGGGGCGGAACCTCCTACGAGCAGTACTTC.

This CDR3 reads CASGLAGGTEAFF. The CDR3 nucleotides read TGTGCTAGTGGTTTAGCAGGGGGCACTGAAGCTTTCTTT. The rearrangement joins TRBV12-5 to TRBJ1-1, with 7 bases lining up with TRBD1. The V gene end was trimmed by 3 bases and the J gene end by 4 bases; junction bases not matched to a gene: 2. This CDR3 is built from 13 residues. Germline-derived CDR1 and CDR2 are LGHNT and FRNRAP.

This chain links TRBV7-2 with TRBJ2-7; TRBD1 matches 7 bases. The CDR3 sequence is 12 residues long. V lost 6 bases, J lost 5 bases, and 4 bases stayed unmatched. CDR1 and CDR2 from the germline V gene are SGHTA and FQGNSA. In DNA, the CDR3 is TGTGCCAGCAGTATCGACAGGGACGAGCAGTACTTC. This translates into CASSIDRDEQYF.

CDR3 DNA: TGTGCCAGCAGCCAACCAGCGCCGGGCGAGCAGTACTTC. Translated: CASSQPAPGEQYF. The chain recombines TRBV5-5 with TRBJ2-7; D is unclear. This CDR3 contains 13 residues. V was pared by 4 bases and J by 6 bases, with 14 bases between. Germline V lookup: CDR1 SGHKS, CDR2 YYEKEE (reference sequence). Variable domain in full (rest from reference TRBV5-5 and TRBJ2-7): DAGVTQSPTHLIKTRGQQVTLRCSPISGHKSVSWYQQVLGQGPQFIFQYYEKEERGRGNFPDRFSARQFPNYSSELNVNALLLGDSALYLCASSQPAPGEQYFGPGTRLTVT.

The J gene is TRBJ1-2, the V gene TRBV7-9, with D possibly TRBD1 on 6 matching bases. V shed 8 bases and J shed 0 bases, with 10 bases lying between them. Germline V gene lookup returns CDR1 SEHNR and CDR2 FQNEAQ (reference sequence). CDR3 length equals 13 residues. The DNA of the CDR3 is TGTGCCAGCGGACAGTCAGCTAACTATGGCTACACCTTC. The encoded protein is CASGQSANYGYTF. Full variable domain (missing parts from reference TRBV7-9 and TRBJ1-2): DTGVSQNPRHKITKRGQNVTFRCDPISEHNRLYWYRQTLGQGPEFLTYFQNEAQLEKSRLLSDRFSAERPKGSFSTLEIQRTEQGDSAMYLCASGQSANYGYTFGSGTRLTVV.

The chain recombines TRBV9 with TRBJ2-1; no reliable D call. The CDR3 has 12 residues. The germline gives CDR1 SGDLS, CDR2 YYNGEE. Trimming took 0 bases from V and 6 from J, leaving 4 bases between them. For the CDR3, the DNA is TGTGCCAGCAGCGTAGGCCCCAATGAGCAGTTCTTC. This gives the protein CASSVGPNEQFF.

This chain links TRBV4-1 with TRBJ2-7, with D maybe TRBD1 (6 bases). V was clipped by 1 base and J by 3 bases, with 10 bases between them. This CDR3 is built from 14 residues. CDR1 is MGHRA, CDR2 YSYEKL, per germline. The CDR3 loop is CASSQGTDYYEQYF. The CDR3 DNA is TGCGCCAGCAGCCAAGGGACAGATTACTACGAGCAGTACTTC.

This chain uses TRBV5-1 with TRBJ2-1, with D possibly TRBD2 on 5 matching bases. Germline assignment: CDR1 SGHRS and CDR2 YFSETQ. Trimming left V 3 bases short and J 2 bases short, with 15 bases between. The CDR3 consists of 16 residues. The CDR3 coding sequence is TGCGCCAGCAGCTATCTTGGCGGGCCGACCTACAATGAGCAGTTCTTC. It translates to CASSYLGGPTYNEQFF.

This chain links TRBV29-1 with TRBJ2-7; D is uncertain. The CDR3 is made up of 11 amino acids. CDR1 SQVTM and CDR2 ANQGSEA come from the germline V gene. The V end lost 7 bases, the J end lost 3 bases, and 10 bases lay between the germline ends. Here the CDR3 DNA reads TGCAGCGCCACCCAAGGCTACGAGCAGTACTTC. Translation gives CSATQGYEQYF.

The chain employs TRBV5-1 and TRBJ2-7; the D gene is possibly TRBD1 (5 bases). Germline-derived CDR1 and CDR2 are SGHRS and YFSETQ. The CDR3 consists of 14 residues. V lost 4 bases, J lost 2 bases, and 13 bases lay in between. The CDR3 region is CASSQSTAAYEQYF. For the CDR3, the DNA is TGCGCCAGCAGCCAGTCGACAGCTGCCTACGAGCAGTACTTC.

The genes are TRBV29-1 and TRBJ2-5, with a tentative D call TRBD2 (5 bases). The germline V gene has CDR1 SQVTM and CDR2 ANQGSEA. The CDR3 extends over 13 amino acids. V was shortened by 5 bases and J by 1 base, with 11 bases between the two germline ends. The CDR3 loop reads CSVRDLVQETQYF. The CDR3 DNA reads TGCAGCGTTCGGGATTTGGTCCAAGAGACCCAGTACTTC. Supplemented by reference TRBV29-1 and TRBJ2-5, the full variable domain reads SAVISQKPSRDICQRGTSLTIQCQVDSQVTMMFWYRQQPGQSLTLIATANQGSEATYESGFVIDKFPISRPNLTFSTLTVSNMSPEDSSIYLCSVRDLVQETQYFGPGTRLLVL.

This chain joins TRBV28 and TRBJ2-5, with D possibly being TRBD2 (5 bases). In germline, CDR1 is MDHEN, CDR2 SYDVKM. The CDR3 has 13 amino acids. The V gene lost 11 bases and the J gene lost 0 bases, with 13 bases spanning the gap. The CDR3 DNA reads as TGTGCCTACAATCCGGGGAACCAAGAGACCCAGTACTTC. Protein product: CAYNPGNQETQYF.

The chain combines TRBV29-1 with TRBJ2-1; 9 bases line up with TRBD2. J lost 0 bases, V lost 6 bases, and 6 bases had no gene match. Germline assignment: CDR1 SQVTM and CDR2 ANQGSEA. The CDR3 totals 15 residues. The CDR3 nucleotides read TGCAGCGTCAAGACTAGCGGCAGCTCCTACAATGAGCAGTTCTTC. Amino acids: CSVKTSGSSYNEQFF.

The CDR3 sequence is CASSTETSGDEQFF. CDR3 nucleotides: TGTGCCAGCAGTACGGAGACTAGCGGGGATGAGCAGTTCTTC. The J gene is TRBJ2-1, the V gene TRBV7-9, with TRBD2 matching 11 bases. CDR1 SEHNR and CDR2 FQNEAQ come from the germline V gene (reference sequence). Trimming took 6 bases from V and 8 from J; bases not matched to a gene: 6. The length of the CDR3 is 14 residues.

The chain has TRBV27 and TRBJ2-1; D perhaps matches TRBD1 (5 bases). The V end lost 3 bases, the J end lost 6 bases, and 12 bases lay between the germline ends. CDR1 is MNHEY, CDR2 SMNVEV, per germline (reference sequence). There are 14 residues in the CDR3. The CDR3 loop reads CASSFQGRVNEQFF. Written as DNA, the CDR3 is TGTGCCAGCAGTTTCCAGGGTAGGGTCAATGAGCAGTTCTTC.

The chain has TRBV5-6 and TRBJ1-6; D is uncertain. The length of the CDR3 is 13 residues. Trimming left V 4 bases short and J 6 bases short, with 8 bases between. The V gene's germline CDR1 is SGHDT and CDR2 YYEEEE. DNA for the CDR3: TGTGCCAGCAGCCTAGGGTTTAATTCACCCCTCCACTTT. This translates into CASSLGFNSPLHF.

V is TRBV6-5 and J is TRBJ1-5, with D uncertain. V was pared by 4 bases and J by 1 base, with 5 bases between. Germline V gene lookup returns CDR1 MNHEY and CDR2 SVGAGI. CDR3 length equals 13 residues. CDR3 loop: CASSLGSNQPQHF. Written as DNA, the CDR3 is TGTGCCAGCAGTTTAGGGAGCAATCAGCCCCAGCATTTT.

This rearrangement joins TRBV27 to TRBJ2-1; 8 bases match TRBD1. Germline loops: CDR1 MNHEY, CDR2 SMNVEV (reference sequence). V gave up 8 bases and J gave up 0 bases; unmatched junction bases: 3. The CDR3 consists of 14 residues. This CDR3 is CASGQGSSYNEQFF. CDR3 DNA sequence: TGTGCCAGCGGACAGGGAAGCTCCTACAATGAGCAGTTCTTC.

CDR3 DNA sequence: TGCGCCAGCAGCCAGATCGGACAGACCGATCAGTACTTC. It encodes CASSQIGQTDQYF. The V call is TRBV4-3, the J call TRBJ2-4; D perhaps matches TRBD1 (6 bases). CDR3 length equals 13 residues. Germline lookup yields CDR1 LGHNA and CDR2 YSLEER. V lost 3 bases and J 12 bases, leaving 15 bases between the germline ends.

This chain joins TRBV27 and TRBJ2-5; D is unresolved. The CDR3 totals 12 residues. Germline V gene sequence: CDR1 MNHEY, CDR2 SMNVEV (reference sequence). Trimming stripped 4 bases from V and 4 bases from J, with 7 bases between. The CDR3 protein is CASSSAGETQYF. The CDR3 DNA reads as TGTGCCAGCAGTTCAGCAGGAGAGACCCAGTACTTC.

This chain connects TRBV5-6 to TRBJ2-5, with D possibly matching TRBD1 (6 bases). The germline gives CDR1 SGHDT, CDR2 YYEEEE. Trimming removed 7 bases from V and 0 bases from J, with 13 bases in between. The CDR3 has 14 amino acids. CDR3 nucleotides: TGTGCCAGCTCTTTACGACAGGACCAAGAGACCCAGTACTTC. Translating it yields CASSLRQDQETQYF.

In nucleotides, the CDR3 is TGTGCCAGCTCACAGGGCTACGAGCAGTACTTC. It encodes CASSQGYEQYF. This chain uses TRBV18 with TRBJ2-7; D is unclear. The V end lost 4 bases, the J end lost 3 bases, and 4 bases lay between the germline ends. The CDR3 loop spans 11 amino acids. Germline values: CDR1 KGHSH, CDR2 LQKENI.

The V gene is TRBV4-2, the J gene TRBJ1-1; TRBD1 matches at 8 bases. Per the germline V gene, CDR1 is LGHNA and CDR2 is YNFKEQ. The V segment lost 1 base and the J segment 6 bases; nucleotides outside the gene matches: 4. The CDR3 sequence is 14 residues long. CDR3 sequence (DNA): TGTGCCAGCAGCCAAGGGACAGGGAGGGCTGAAGCTTTCTTT. Protein product: CASSQGTGRAEAFF.

This clone was picked up one time. The chain is built from TRBV19 and TRBJ2-2; D not certain. The CDR3 spans 12 residues. V was shortened by 7 bases and J by 2 bases, with 5 bases between the two germline ends. Germline CDR1 LNHDA, CDR2 SQIVND (reference sequence). The CDR3 loop is CASKGNTGELFF. Here the CDR3 DNA reads TGTGCCAGTAAGGGCAACACCGGGGAGCTGTTTTTT. Variable domain in full (rest from reference TRBV19 and TRBJ2-2): DGGITQSPKYLFRKEGQNVTLSCEQNLNHDAMYWYRQDPGQGLRLIYYSQIVNDFQKGDIAEGYSVSREKKESFPLTVTSAQKNPTAFYLCASKGNTGELFFGEGSRLTVL.